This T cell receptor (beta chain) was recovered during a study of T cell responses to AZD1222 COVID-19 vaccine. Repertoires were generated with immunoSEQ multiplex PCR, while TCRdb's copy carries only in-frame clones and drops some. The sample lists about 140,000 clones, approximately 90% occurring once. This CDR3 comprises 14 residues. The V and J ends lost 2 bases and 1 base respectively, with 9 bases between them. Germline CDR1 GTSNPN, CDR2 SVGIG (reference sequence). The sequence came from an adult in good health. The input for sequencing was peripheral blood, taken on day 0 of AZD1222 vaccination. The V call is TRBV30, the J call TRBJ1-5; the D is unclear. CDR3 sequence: CAWSRPGSNQPQHF. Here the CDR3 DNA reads TGTGCCTGGAGTCGTCCGGGGAGCAATCAGCCCCAGCATTTT.